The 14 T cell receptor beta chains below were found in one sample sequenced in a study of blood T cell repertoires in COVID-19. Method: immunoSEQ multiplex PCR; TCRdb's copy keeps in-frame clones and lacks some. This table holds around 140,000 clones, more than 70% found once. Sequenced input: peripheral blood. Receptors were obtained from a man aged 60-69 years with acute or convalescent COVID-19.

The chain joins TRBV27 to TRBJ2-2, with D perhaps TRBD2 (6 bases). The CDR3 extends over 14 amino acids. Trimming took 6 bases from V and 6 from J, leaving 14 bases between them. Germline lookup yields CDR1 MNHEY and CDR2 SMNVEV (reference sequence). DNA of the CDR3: TGTGCCAGCAGCCCTCCGTGGGGGGCCGGGGAGCTGTTTTTT. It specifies CASSPPWGAGELFF.

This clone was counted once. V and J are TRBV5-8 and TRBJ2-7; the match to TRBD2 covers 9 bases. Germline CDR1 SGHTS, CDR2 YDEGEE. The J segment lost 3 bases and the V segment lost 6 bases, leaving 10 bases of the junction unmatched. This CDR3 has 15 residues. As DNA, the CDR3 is TGTGCCAGCAACACGAGCGGGAGGTACCTCTACGAGCAGTACTTC. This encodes CASNTSGRYLYEQYF.

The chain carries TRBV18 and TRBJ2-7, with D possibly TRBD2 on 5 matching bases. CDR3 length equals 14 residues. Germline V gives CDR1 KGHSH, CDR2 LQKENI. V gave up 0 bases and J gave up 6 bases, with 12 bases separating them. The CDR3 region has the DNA TGTGCCAGCTCACCACCCGCCTCTAGCACCGAGCAGTACTTC. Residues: CASSPPASSTEQYF.

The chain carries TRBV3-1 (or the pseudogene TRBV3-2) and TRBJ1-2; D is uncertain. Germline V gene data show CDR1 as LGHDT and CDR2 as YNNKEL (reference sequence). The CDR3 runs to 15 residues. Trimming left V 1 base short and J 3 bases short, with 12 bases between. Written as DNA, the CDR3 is TGTGCCAGCAGCCAAGCCCCCGGCGGGGACTATGGCTACACCTTC. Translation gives CASSQAPGGDYGYTF.

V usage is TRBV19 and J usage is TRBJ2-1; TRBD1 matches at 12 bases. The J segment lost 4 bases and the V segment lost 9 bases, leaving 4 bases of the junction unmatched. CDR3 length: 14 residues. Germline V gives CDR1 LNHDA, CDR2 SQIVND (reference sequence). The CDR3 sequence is CASSGQGAYNEQFF. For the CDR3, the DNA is TGTGCCAGCTCGGGACAGGGGGCTTACAATGAGCAGTTCTTC.

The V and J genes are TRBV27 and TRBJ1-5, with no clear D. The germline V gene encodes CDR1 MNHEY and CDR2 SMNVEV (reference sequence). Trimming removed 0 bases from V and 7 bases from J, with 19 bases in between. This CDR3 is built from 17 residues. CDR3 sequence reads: CASSLSFTPESGQPQHF. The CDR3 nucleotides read TGTGCCAGCAGTTTATCGTTTACACCGGAGTCGGGGCAGCCCCAGCATTTT.

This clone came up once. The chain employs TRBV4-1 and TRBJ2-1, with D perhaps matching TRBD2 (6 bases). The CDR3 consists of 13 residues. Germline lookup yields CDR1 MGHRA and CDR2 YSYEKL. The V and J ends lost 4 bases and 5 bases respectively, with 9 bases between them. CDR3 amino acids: CASSPRGNNEQFF. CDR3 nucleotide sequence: TGCGCCAGCAGCCCCCGGGGGAACAATGAGCAGTTCTTC.

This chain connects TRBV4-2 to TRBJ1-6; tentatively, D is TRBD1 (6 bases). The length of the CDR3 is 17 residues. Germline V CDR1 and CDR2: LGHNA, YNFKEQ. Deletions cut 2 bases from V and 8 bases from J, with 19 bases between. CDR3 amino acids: CASSQPGSWDKDSPLHF. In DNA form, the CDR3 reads TGTGCCAGCAGCCAACCCGGATCGTGGGACAAGGATTCACCCCTCCACTTT.

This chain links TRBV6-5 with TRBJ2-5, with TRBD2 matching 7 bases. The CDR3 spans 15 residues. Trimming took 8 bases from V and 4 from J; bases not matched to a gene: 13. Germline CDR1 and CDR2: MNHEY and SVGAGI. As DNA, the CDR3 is TGTGCCAGCGGTCGGAGCGGGGAGGTTACAGAGACCCAGTACTTC. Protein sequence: CASGRSGEVTETQYF.

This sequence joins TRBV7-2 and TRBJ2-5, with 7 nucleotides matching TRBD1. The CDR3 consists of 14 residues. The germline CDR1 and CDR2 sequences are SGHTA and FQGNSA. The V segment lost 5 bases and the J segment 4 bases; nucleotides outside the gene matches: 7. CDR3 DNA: TGTGCCAGCAGCCCAGGACAGGACGGAGAGACCCAGTACTTC. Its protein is CASSPGQDGETQYF.

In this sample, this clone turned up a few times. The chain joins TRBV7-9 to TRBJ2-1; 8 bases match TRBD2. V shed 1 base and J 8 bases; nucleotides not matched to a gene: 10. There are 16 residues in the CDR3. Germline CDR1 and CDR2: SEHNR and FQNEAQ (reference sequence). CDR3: CASSLEAASGFDEQFF. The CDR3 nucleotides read TGTGCCAGCAGCTTAGAGGCGGCTAGCGGGTTCGATGAGCAGTTCTTC.

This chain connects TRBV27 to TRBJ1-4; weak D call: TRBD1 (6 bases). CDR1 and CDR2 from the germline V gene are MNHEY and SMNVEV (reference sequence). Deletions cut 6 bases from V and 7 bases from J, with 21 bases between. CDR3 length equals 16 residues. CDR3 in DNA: TGTGCCAGCAGCTCGTCACCTACAGGGTTTGGTGAAAAACTGTTTTTT. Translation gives CASSSSPTGFGEKLFF.

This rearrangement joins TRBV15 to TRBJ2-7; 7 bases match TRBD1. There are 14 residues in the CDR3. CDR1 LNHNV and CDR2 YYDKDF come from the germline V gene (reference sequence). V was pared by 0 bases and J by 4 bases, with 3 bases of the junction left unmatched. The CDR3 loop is CATSRDPGQYEQYF. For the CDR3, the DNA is TGTGCCACCAGCAGAGACCCGGGACAGTACGAGCAGTACTTC.

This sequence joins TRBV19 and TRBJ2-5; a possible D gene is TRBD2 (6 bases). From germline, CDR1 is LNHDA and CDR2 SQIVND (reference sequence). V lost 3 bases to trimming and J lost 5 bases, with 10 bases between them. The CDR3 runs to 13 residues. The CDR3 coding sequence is TGTGCCAGTAGTATCGCTGGAGGGGAGACCCAGTACTTC. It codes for CASSIAGGETQYF. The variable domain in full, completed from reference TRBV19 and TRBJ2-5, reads DGGITQSPKYLFRKEGQNVTLSCEQNLNHDAMYWYRQDPGQGLRLIYYSQIVNDFQKGDIAEGYSVSREKKESFPLTVTSAQKNPTAFYLCASSIAGGETQYFGPGTRLLVL.